This T cell receptor beta chain was recovered during a study of blood T cell repertoires in COVID-19. At the level of the study: Material from acute and convalescent COVID-19 was sourced from the United States, Italy and Spain. Sources were T cells, B-cell-depleted T cells, or PBMCs; the material itself was cDNA or gDNA.

Assay: immunoSEQ multiplex PCR; the TCRdb copy retains only in-frame clones and omits some. The table has about 250,000 clones, approximately 85% seen once. Seattle patients were enrolled during active infection and followed longitudinally. This CDR3 is built from 16 residues. The chain uses TRBV12-2 and TRBJ2-7; the DNA was not compared with TRBD1, the D call given in the table. TRBV12-2 is listed as a pseudogene. The TCR was taken from an elderly woman with COVID-19, enrolled during active disease. Sequencing was done on a sample of peripheral blood. The CDR3 loop reads CASRLEVTESSYEQYV. CDR3 nucleotides: TGTGCAAGTCGCTTAGAGGTGACAGAGAGCTCCTACGAGCAGTACGTC.